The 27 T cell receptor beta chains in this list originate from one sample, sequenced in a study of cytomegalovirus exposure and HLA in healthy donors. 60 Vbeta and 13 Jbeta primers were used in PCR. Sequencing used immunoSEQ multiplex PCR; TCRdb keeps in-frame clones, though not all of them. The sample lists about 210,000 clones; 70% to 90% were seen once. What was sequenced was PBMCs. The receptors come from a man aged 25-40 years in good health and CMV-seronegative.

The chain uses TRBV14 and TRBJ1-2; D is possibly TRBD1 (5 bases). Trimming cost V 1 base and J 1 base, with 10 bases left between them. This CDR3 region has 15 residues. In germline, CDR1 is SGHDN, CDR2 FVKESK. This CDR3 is CASSQGRGGNYGYTF. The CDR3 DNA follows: TGTGCCAGCAGCCAAGGCCGGGGGGGTAACTATGGCTACACCTTC.

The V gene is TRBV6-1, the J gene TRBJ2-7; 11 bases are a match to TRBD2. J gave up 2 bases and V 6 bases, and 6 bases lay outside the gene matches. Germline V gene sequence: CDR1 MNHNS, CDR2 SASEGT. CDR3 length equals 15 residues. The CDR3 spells CASRAGTSGTYEQYF. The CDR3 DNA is TGTGCCAGCAGGGCCGGGACTAGCGGAACCTACGAGCAGTACTTC.

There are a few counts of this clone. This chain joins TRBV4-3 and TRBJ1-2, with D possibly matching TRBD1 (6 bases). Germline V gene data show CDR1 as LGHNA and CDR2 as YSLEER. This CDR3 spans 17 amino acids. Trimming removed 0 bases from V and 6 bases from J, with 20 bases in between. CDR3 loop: CASSQDLGGRGRNGYTF. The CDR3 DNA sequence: TGCGCCAGCAGCCAAGATCTCGGAGGCAGGGGCAGAAATGGCTACACCTTC.

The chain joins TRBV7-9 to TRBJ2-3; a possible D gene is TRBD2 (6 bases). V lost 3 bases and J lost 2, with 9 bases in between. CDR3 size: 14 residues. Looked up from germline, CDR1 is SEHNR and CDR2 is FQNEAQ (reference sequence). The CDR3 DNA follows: TGTGCCAGCAGCTTCGCGGGATCCACAGATACGCAGTATTTT. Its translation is CASSFAGSTDTQYF.

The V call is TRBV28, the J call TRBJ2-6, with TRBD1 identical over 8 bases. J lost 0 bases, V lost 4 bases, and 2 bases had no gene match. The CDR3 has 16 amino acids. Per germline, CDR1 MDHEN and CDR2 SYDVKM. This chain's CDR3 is CASSSGGSSGANVLTF. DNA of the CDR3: TGTGCCAGCAGTTCAGGGGGCTCCTCTGGGGCCAACGTCCTGACTTTC.

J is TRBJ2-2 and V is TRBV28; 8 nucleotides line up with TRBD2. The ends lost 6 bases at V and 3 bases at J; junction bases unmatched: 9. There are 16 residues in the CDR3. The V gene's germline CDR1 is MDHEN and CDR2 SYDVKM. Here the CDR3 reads CASSLSGALDTGELFF. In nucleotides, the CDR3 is TGTGCCAGCAGCCTTAGCGGGGCCCTCGACACCGGGGAGCTGTTTTTT.

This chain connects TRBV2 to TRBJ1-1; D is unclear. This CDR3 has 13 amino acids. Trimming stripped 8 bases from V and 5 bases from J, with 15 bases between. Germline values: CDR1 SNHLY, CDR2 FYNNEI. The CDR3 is CASGPGVRTEAFF. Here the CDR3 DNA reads TGTGCCAGCGGACCGGGAGTAAGGACTGAAGCTTTCTTT.

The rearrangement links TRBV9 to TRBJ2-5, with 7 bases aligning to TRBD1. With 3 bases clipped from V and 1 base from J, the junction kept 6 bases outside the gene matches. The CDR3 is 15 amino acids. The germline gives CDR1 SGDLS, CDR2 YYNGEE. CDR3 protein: CASSARQGIQETQYF. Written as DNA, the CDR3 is TGTGCCAGCAGCGCCCGACAGGGCATCCAAGAGACCCAGTACTTC.

CDR3 in DNA: TGTGCCAGTAGTCAAAGGAGGGCCAGGGATACGCAGTATTTT. Protein sequence: CASSQRRARDTQYF. V usage is TRBV19 and J usage is TRBJ2-3, with D maybe TRBD2 (6 bases). This CDR3 spans 14 amino acids. The V and J ends lost 5 bases and 6 bases respectively, with 15 bases between them. Germline V gives CDR1 LNHDA, CDR2 SQIVND (reference sequence). Together with reference TRBV19 and TRBJ2-3, the CDR3 gives the full variable domain: DGGITQSPKYLFRKEGQNVTLSCEQNLNHDAMYWYRQDPGQGLRLIYYSQIVNDFQKGDIAEGYSVSREKKESFPLTVTSAQKNPTAFYLCASSQRRARDTQYFGPGTRLTVL.

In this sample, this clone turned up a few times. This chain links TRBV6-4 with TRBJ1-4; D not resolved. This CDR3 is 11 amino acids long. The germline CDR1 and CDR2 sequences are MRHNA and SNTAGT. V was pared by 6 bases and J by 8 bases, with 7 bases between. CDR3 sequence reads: CASRYLEKLFF. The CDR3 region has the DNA TGTGCCAGCAGGTATCTGGAAAAACTGTTTTTT.

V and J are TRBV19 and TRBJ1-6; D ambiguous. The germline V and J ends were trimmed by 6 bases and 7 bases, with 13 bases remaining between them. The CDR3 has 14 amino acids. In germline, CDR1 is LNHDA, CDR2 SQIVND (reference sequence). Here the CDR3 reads CASRPGRGNSPLHF. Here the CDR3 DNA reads TGTGCCAGTAGGCCGGGCCGGGGAAATTCACCCCTCCACTTT.

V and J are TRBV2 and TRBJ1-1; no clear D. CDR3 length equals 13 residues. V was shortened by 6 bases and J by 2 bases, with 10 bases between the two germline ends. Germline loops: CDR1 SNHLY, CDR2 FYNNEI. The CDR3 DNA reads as TGTGCCAGCAGCGCTTCTATAAACACTGAAGCTTTCTTT. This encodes CASSASINTEAFF.

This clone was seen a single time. The CDR3 DNA reads TGTGCCAGCAGTTTTGTCCGGGGGGGGCTGTTGAATGAGCAGTTCTTC. It specifies CASSFVRGGLLNEQFF. The rearrangement links TRBV28 to TRBJ2-1, with TRBD2 identical over 8 bases. The CDR3 spans 16 residues. The germline gives CDR1 MDHEN, CDR2 SYDVKM. The ends lost 3 bases at V and 7 bases at J; junction bases unmatched: 11.

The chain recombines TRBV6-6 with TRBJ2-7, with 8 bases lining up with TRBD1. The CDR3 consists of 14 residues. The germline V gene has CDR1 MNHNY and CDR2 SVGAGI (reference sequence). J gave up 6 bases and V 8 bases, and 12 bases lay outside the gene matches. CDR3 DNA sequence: TGTGCCAGCGGCGGTGGACAGGGCGGAGCCGAGCAGTACTTC. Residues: CASGGGQGGAEQYF.

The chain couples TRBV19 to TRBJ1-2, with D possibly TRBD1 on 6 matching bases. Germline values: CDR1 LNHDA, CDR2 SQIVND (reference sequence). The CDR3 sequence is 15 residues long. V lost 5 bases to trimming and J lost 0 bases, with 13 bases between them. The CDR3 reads CASSPAGDANYGYTF. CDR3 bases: TGTGCCAGTAGTCCCGCAGGGGATGCTAACTATGGCTACACCTTC.

This CDR3 is CASSPIAGGFETQYF. In nucleotides, the CDR3 is TGTGCCAGCAGCCCCATAGCGGGGGGGTTCGAGACCCAGTACTTC. The chain joins TRBV7-8 to TRBJ2-5, with 11 bases that match TRBD2. CDR1 is SGHVS, CDR2 FQNEAQ, per germline. The length of the CDR3 is 15 residues. V shed 5 bases, J shed 5 bases, and the junction held 7 bases outside the gene matches.

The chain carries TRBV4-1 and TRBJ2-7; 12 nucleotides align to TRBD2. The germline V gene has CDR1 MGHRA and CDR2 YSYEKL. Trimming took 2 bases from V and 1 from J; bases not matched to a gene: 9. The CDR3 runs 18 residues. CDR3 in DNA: TGCGCCAGCAGCCAATCGCCTAGCGGGGGGGCTAGATCCTACGAGCAGTACTTC. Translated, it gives CASSQSPSGGARSYEQYF.

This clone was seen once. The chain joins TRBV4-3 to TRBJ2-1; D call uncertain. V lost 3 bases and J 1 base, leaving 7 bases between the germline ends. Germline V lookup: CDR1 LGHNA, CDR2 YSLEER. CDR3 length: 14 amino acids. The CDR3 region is CASSHQVSYNEQFF. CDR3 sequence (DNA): TGCGCCAGCAGCCATCAGGTATCCTACAATGAGCAGTTCTTC.

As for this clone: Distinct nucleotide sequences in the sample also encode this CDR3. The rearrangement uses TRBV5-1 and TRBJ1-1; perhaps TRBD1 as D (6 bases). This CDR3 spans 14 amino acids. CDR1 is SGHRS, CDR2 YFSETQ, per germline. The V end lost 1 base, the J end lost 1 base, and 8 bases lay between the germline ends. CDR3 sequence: CASSLTGTNTEAFF. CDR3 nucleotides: TGCGCCAGCAGCTTGACAGGGACGAACACTGAAGCTTTCTTT.

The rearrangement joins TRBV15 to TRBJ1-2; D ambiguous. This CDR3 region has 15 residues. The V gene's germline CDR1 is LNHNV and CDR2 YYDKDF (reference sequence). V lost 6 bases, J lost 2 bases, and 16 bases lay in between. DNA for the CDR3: TGTGCCACCAGTCCTCGGGGAAGAGGGAACTATGGCTACACCTTC. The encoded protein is CATSPRGRGNYGYTF.

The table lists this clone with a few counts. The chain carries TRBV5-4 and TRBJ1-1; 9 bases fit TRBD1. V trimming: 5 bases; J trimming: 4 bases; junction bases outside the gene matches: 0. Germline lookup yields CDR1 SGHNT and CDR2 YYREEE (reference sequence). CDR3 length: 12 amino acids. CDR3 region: CASRTGGTEAFF. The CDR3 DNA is TGTGCCAGCAGGACAGGGGGCACTGAAGCTTTCTTT.

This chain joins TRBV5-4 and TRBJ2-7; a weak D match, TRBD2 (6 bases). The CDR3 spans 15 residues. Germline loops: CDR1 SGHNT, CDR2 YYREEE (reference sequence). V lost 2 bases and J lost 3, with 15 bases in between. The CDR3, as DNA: TGTGCCAGCAGCTTAGCGGGCTTGCCGCGCTACGAGCAGTACTTC. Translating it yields CASSLAGLPRYEQYF.

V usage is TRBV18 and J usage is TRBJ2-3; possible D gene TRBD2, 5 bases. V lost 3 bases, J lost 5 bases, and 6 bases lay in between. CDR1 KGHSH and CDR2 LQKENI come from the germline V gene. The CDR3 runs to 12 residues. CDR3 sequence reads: CASSPEGDTQYF. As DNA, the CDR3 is TGTGCCAGCTCACCTGAGGGAGATACGCAGTATTTT.

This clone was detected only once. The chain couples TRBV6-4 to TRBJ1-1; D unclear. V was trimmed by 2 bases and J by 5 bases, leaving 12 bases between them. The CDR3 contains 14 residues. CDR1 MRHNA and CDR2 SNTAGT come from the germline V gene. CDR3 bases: TGTGCCAGCAGTGACGCAGTGATGCGGACTGAAGCTTTCTTT. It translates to CASSDAVMRTEAFF.

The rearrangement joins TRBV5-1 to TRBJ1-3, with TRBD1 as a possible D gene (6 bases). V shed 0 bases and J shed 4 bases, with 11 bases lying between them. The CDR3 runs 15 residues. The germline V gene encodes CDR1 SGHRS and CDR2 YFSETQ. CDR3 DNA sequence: TGCGCCAGCAGCTTGGGACAGGCGGTCGGAAACACCATATATTTT. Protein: CASSLGQAVGNTIYF. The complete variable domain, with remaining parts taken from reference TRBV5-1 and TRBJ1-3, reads KAGVTQTPRYLIKTRGQQVTLSCSPISGHRSVSWYQQTPGQGLQFLFEYFSETQRNKGNFPGRFSGRQFSNSRSEMNVSTLELGDSALYLCASSLGQAVGNTIYFGEGSWLTVV.

The DNA for the CDR3 is TGTGCCAGCAGTCCTCAAGGACAGGCGAAAGTCCTGACTTTC. Amino acid sequence: CASSPQGQAKVLTF. The chain is built from TRBV27 and TRBJ2-6, with TRBD1 matching 7 bases. After removal of 5 bases from V and 13 bases from J, the junction contained 11 bases not matched to a gene. CDR3 length: 14 amino acids. Germline loops: CDR1 MNHEY, CDR2 SMNVEV (reference sequence).

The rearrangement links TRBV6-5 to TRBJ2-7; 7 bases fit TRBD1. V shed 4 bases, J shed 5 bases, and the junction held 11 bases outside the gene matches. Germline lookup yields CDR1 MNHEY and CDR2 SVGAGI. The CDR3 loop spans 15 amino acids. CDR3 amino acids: CASSLRTGRPHEQYF. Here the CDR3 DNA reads TGTGCCAGCAGTTTGAGGACAGGCCGGCCCCACGAGCAGTACTTC.